This note documents a single T cell receptor (beta chain) sequence. Its antigen specificity is not known. The sample holds no much larger clone one base away, and base qualities are not on file. From the cysteine through the phenylalanine, the CDR3 covers 16 amino acids. CDR3 DNA is the only sequence kept; it has 48 bases, read in frame from the first base. Here V drops 0 bases and J drops 5 bases, and the junction holds 5 bases not matched to any gene. CDR1 and CDR2 (LGHNA, YSLEER) derive from the germline V gene. Ficoll-Paque density gradient centrifugation was used to isolate PBMCs. The sample originates from a study of T-cell memory formation after mild COVID-19 (dated by TCRdb to the early 2020s). For the wider study: TCR sequence clusters from the two donors were found to be largely donor specific. In two donors, T-cell clones that expanded and contracted after mild COVID-19 were followed by sequencing TCRalpha and TCRbeta repertoires longitudinally. The cohort comprised two young, previously healthy adult volunteers, one female and one male. Results the study describes overall, beyond this receptor: Only a couple of mild cases were covered by the study, and larger cohorts that include severe cases with pre-infection samples were considered necessary. Clones contracting from day 15 to 85 had balanced CD4/CD8 phenotypes, while a second wave expanding from day 15 to 37 was biased towards CD4+. Some responding clones were detected in pre-infection memory, suggesting pre-existing cross-reactive memory T cells joined the SARS-CoV-2 response. Whether the second-wave clones peaking on day 37 were SARS-CoV-2 specific was not confirmed. Contracting CD4+ clones were located mainly in the CM and EM memory subsets, whereas CD8+ clones were found to be enriched in EMRA.

The instrument was an Illumina NovaSeq 6000. TCRalpha and TCRbeta cDNA libraries were constructed by 5'RACE with constant-segment primers, with sample barcodes and unique molecular identifiers being introduced. Trizol reagent was used to extract RNA from every sample. Library amplification was performed in two PCR steps, and a second sample barcode and Illumina TruSeq adapters were introduced in the second step. Libraries were sequenced on an Illumina NovaSeq with 2 x 150 bp paired-end reads. For the original study's pipeline: With migec v1.2.7, reads were demultiplexed and then collapsed into UMI-guided consensus sequences. With mixcr v2.1.11, UMI consensuses were aligned to TRA and TRB V and J templates and assembled into clonotypes. A clonotype was counted as expanded or contracted only when both edgeR and NoisET called the clonotype significant, with the noise models trained on biological replicates. For edgeR calls, the thresholds were a false discovery rate-adjusted p below 0.01 and a log2 fold-change of 1. As an exploratory analysis of dynamics, max-normalized trajectories of the 1000 most abundant clonotypes were examined by PCA with hierarchical clustering. Separately sequenced CD4+ and CD8+ repertoires were used to assign a CD4 or CD8 phenotype to each responding clone. The public reads were reanalyzed by TCRdb: fastp trimming at Q25, MiXCR alignment, in-frame beta chains only. CDR3 protein sequences are deduplicated, and each keeps its most common genes and DNA. TCRdb's processing, not the authors' own work, is the source of the V and J calls. This sample lists about 600,000 distinct CDR3 sequences; about 22% were detected once. Roughly 8.1% of the sample is taken by the ten largest.

Source material: PBMCs or a T cell subset sorted from them (not recorded which). This sequence was found in an adult woman who had mild COVID-19 (a few samples of this study predate the infection). The sample titles of this study are shuffled in the database, so cell type and time point are left out; the donor was told from shared clones. The chain is assembled from TRBV4-3 and TRBJ2-1; 9 bases in the middle match TRBD2. DNA sequence: TGCGCCAGCAGCCAAGATTACGGACTAGCGAACAATGAGCAGTTCTTC. The resulting protein is CASSQDYGLANNEQFF.